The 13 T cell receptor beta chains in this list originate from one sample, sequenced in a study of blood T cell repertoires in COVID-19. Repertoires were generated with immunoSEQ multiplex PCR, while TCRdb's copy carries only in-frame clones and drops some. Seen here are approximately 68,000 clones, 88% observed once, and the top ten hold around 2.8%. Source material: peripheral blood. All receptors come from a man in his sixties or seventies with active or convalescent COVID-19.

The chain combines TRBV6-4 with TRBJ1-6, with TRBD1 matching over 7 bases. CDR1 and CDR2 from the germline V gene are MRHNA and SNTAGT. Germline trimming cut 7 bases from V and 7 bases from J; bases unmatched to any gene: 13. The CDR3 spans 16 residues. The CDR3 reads CASTPLAGQLNSPLHF. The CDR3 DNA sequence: TGTGCCAGCACACCTTTAGCGGGACAGCTAAATTCACCCCTCCACTTT.

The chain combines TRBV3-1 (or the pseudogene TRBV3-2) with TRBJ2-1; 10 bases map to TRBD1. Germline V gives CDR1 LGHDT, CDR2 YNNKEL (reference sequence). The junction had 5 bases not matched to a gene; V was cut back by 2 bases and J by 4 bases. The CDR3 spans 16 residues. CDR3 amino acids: CASSQLPGQGYNEQFF. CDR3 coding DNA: TGTGCCAGCAGCCAACTTCCGGGACAGGGGTACAATGAGCAGTTCTTC.

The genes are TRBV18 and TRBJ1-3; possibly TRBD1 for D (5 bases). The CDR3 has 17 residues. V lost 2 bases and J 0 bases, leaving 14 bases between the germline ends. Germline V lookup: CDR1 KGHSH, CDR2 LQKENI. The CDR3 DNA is TGTGCCAGCTCACCATCGGCAGGGTCTAGCTCTGGAAACACCATATATTTT. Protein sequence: CASSPSAGSSSGNTIYF.

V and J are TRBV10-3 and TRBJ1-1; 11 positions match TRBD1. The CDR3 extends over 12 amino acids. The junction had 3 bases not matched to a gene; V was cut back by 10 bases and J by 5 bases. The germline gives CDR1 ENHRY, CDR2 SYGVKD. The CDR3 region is CATGTGGTEAFF. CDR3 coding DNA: TGTGCCACTGGGACAGGGGGGACTGAAGCTTTCTTT.

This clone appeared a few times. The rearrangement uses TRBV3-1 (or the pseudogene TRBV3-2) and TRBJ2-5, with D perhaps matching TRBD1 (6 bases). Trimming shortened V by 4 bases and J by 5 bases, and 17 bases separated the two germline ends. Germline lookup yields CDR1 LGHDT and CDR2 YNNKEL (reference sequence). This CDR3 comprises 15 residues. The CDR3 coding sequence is TGTGCCAGCAGCCCTTGGGGGCGTGTTGGTGAGACCCAGTACTTC. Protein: CASSPWGRVGETQYF.

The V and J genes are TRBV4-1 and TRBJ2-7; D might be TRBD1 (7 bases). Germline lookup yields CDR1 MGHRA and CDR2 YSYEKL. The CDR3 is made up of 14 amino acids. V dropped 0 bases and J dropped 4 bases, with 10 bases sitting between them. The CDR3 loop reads CASSQEGGQYEQYF. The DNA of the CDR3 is TGCGCCAGCAGCCAAGAGGGGGGACAGTACGAGCAGTACTTC.

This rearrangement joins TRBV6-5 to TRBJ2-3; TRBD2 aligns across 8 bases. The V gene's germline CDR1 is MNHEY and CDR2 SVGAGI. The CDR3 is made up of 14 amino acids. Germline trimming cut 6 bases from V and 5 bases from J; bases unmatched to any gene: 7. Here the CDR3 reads CASRISGAVDTQYF. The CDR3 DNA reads TGTGCCAGCAGGATTAGCGGGGCGGTAGATACGCAGTATTTT.

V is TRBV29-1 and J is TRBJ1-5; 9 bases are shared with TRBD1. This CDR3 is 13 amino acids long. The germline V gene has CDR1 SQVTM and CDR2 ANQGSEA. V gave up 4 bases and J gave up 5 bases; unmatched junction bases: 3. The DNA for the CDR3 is TGCAGCGTTGTGACAGGGGGTGATCAGCCCCAGCATTTT. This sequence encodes CSVVTGGDQPQHF.

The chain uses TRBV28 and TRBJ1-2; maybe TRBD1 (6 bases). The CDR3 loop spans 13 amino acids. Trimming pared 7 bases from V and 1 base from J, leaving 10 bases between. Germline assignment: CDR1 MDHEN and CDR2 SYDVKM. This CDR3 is CASTGTHNYGYTF. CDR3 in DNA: TGTGCCAGCACCGGGACACATAACTATGGCTACACCTTC.

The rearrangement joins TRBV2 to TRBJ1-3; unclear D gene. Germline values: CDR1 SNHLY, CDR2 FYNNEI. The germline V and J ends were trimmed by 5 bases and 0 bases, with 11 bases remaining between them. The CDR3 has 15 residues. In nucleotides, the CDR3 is TGTGCCAGCAGTAAGGAGGGCAGCTCTGGAAACACCATATATTTT. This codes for CASSKEGSSGNTIYF.

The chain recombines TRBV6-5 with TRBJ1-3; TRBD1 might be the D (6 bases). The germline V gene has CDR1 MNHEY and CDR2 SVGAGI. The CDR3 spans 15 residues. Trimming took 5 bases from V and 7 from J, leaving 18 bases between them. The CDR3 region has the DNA TGTGCCAGCAGTACAGGGAAGGAGTCTTTGAACACCATATATTTT. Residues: CASSTGKESLNTIYF.

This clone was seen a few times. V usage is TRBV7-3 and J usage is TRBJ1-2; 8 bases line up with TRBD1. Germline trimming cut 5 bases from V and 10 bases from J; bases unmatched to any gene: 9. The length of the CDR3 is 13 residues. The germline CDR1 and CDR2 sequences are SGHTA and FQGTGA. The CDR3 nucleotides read TGTGCCAGCAGCCGCGGACAGGGCTTGCACTACACCTTC. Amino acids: CASSRGQGLHYTF.

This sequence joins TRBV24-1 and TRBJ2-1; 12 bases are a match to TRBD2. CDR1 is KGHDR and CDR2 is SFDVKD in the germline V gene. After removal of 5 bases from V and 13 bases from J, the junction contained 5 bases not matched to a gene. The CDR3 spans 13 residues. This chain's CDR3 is CATSVGTSGLQFF. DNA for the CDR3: TGTGCCACCAGTGTCGGGACTAGCGGGCTTCAGTTCTTC.